The table lists the clone carrying this T cell receptor beta chain with a count of one. Its antigen remains unknown. This CDR3 comprises 15 residues. Deletions cut 4 bases from V and 0 bases from J, with 12 bases between. Germline values: CDR1 SGHTA, CDR2 FQGNSA. Samples underwent the assay at deep level. Only in-frame clones appear in the TCRdb table, and some are missing; sequencing was by immunoSEQ multiplex PCR. The sample includes approximately 2,300,000 clones, about nine tenths of them seen just once. The data stem from a study of shared clonotypes between healthy human individuals. The study, taken as a whole, reports: Non-shared clonotypes displayed generation probabilities falling below those of clonotypes present in all four donors. The study's rarefaction showed incomplete sorted-subset sequencing despite large depth.

In the CD4+ fraction, cells were divided into CD45RA+ naive and CD45RA-negative memory subsets. J is TRBJ1-1 and V is TRBV7-2, with D uncertain. The specimen was naive CD4+ T cells from PBMCs. Subset reported: CD45RA+ positively selected. This receptor was taken from a man between 18 and 35 years old in good health. Some clones in this sample may be carry-over from other donors' samples. CDR3 sequence (DNA): TGTGCCAGCAGCTCCCTCCGAATTATGAACACTGAAGCTTTCTTT. This encodes CASSSLRIMNTEAFF.